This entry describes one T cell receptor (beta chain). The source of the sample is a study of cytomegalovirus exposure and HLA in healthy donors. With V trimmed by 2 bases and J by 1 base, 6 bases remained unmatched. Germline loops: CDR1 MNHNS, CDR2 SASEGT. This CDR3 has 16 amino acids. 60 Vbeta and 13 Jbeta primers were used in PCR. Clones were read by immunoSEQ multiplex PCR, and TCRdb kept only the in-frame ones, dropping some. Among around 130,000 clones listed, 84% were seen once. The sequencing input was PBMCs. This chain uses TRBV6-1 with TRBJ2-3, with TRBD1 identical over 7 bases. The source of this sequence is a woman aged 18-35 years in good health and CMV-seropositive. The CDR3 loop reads CASSERDRDGTDTQYF. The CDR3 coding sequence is TGTGCCAGCAGTGAACGTGACAGGGACGGCACAGATACGCAGTATTTT.